The rows below give T cell receptor beta chains drawn from one sample of a study of CD8+CD57+ T cells in acquired aplastic anemia. TCRdb passed the reads through MiXCR, listing each CDR3 protein once. Of approximately 150,000 distinct CDR3 sequences in the sample, about 45% were seen once. The sequenced sample was sorted CD4+, CD8+, or CD8+CD57+ T cells (not recorded which) from PBMCs. These TCRs come from a human donor with aplastic anemia. Each CDR3 is given with its conserved first and last residue. Fields, in order: D gene, V gene, clone size, J gene, CDR3 DNA, CDR3 protein. A D gene is named only where the DNA matches it firmly. Only part of the rows carry a size: once, few, many, or a class if the clone is expanded.

TRBD1,TRBV5-1,-,TRBJ1-1,TGCGCCAGCAGCTTGGGGACCACCGAGGGGGCTTCCTTT,CASSLGTTEGASF
-,TRBV4-3,-,TRBJ2-1,TGCGCCAGCAGCCAAGATCGGGCAGGATACAATGAGCAGTTCTTC,CASSQDRAGYNEQFF
-,TRBV25-1,-,TRBJ1-2,TGTGCCAGCAGTGGGCAGGGGACGGGCTATGGCTACACCTTC,CASSGQGTGYGYTF
-,TRBV10-2,many,TRBJ1-4,TGCGCCAGCAGACCGGCCACTAATGAAAAACTGTTTTTT,CASRPATNEKLFF
-,TRBV7-9,-,TRBJ1-1,TGTGCCAGCAGCTTAGCGTCCATGAACACTGAAGCTTTCTTT,CASSLASMNTEAFF
-,TRBV29-1,-,TRBJ2-1,TGCAGCGTTGAGCAGGGATCCTACAATGAGCAGTTCTTC,CSVEQGSYNEQFF
-,TRBV10-3,many,TRBJ1-5,TGTGCCATCAGTGAGTCTCCAGGGACTCAGCCCCAGCATTTT,CAISESPGTQPQHF
-,TRBV24-1,many,TRBJ2-5,TGTGCCACCAGTGACCCGAGTCGCGGCTACAAAGAGACCCAGTACTTC,CATSDPSRGYKETQYF
-,TRBV5-1,many,TRBJ1-1,TGCGCCAGCAGCTTGGGCGTCAGGGGCGCTGAAGCTTTCTTT,CASSLGVRGAEAFF
-,TRBV2,-,TRBJ2-1,TGTGCCAGCATGTGGGAACTGACAGGACACAATGAGCAGTTCTTC,CASMWELTGHNEQFF
-,TRBV2,once,TRBJ2-6,TGTGCCAGCAGTGAACTAGGGATGGGGGCCAACGTCCTGACTTTC,CASSELGMGANVLTF
-,TRBV10-3,-,TRBJ1-1,TGTGCCATCAGTTGGACCCACACTGAAGCTTTCTTT,CAISWTHTEAFF
-,TRBV29-1,many,TRBJ2-1,TGCAGCGTGCTGACCTCTGGTGGGGAGCAGTTCTTC,CSVLTSGGEQFF
-,TRBV5-1,many,TRBJ2-5,TGCGCCAGCAGCTTGTCAGGGCCAGAGACCCAGTACTTC,CASSLSGPETQYF
-,TRBV5-4,-,TRBJ1-2,TGTGCCAGCAGCTTGCAGGACCTCTGGAGGGGTAACTATGGCTACACCTTC,CASSLQDLWRGNYGYTF
TRBD1,TRBV2,-,TRBJ2-7,TGTGCCAGCATTCCCGACAGGGCTAGGCACGCCGAGCAGTACTTC,CASIPDRARHAEQYF
-,TRBV18,-,TRBJ2-3,TGTGCCAGCACTAGAGCTAGCACAGATACGCAGTATTTT,CASTRASTDTQYF
TRBD2,TRBV9,many,TRBJ2-1,TGTGCCAGCAGCGTAGCGCTGGGCCACCAGCGGGGGGCAAACTACAATGAGCAGTTCTTC,CASSVALGHQRGANYNEQFF
-,TRBV25-1,few,TRBJ1-4,TGTGCCAGCAGTGTAAGATGTTCAGGGTGTAATGAAAAACTGTTTTTT,CASSVRCSGCNEKLFF
TRBD1,TRBV7-3,few,TRBJ2-7,TGTGCCAGCAGCTTACTCCAGGGGGCCCACGAGCAGTACTTC,CASSLLQGAHEQYF
TRBD1,TRBV19,-,TRBJ1-1,TGTGCGACCGGGACAGGGGTCACTGAAGCTTTCTTT,CATGTGVTEAFF
-,TRBV5-1,-,TRBJ1-6,TGCGCCAGCAGCTTGGCCAGGGACGGAGATAATTCACCCCTCCACTTT,CASSLARDGDNSPLHF
-,TRBV10-3,-,TRBJ1-6,TGTGCCATCAGTGCTAGAGTCGCGAGTTCACCCCTCCACTTT,CAISARVASSPLHF
TRBD1,TRBV7-6,-,TRBJ1-2,TGTGCCAGCAGTTCGACGACAGGGAGCGGCTACACCTTC,CASSSTTGSGYTF
TRBD2,TRBV7-9,-,TRBJ2-3,TGTGCCAGCAGCAATCGGGACTACCCATGTTTT,CASSNRDYPCF
-,TRBV18,-,TRBJ1-4,TGTGCCAGCTCACCGGGCAGGGAGGCTAATGAAAAACTGTTTTTT,CASSPGREANEKLFF
-,TRBV7-9,-,TRBJ1-2,TGTGCCAGCAGCTCACCACGGGCCTCACTTCAGGGCTATGGCTACACCTTC,CASSSPRASLQGYGYTF
-,TRBV11-2,-,TRBJ1-6,TGTGCCAGCACCAAATCGGGGGGGGCGATGAATTCACCCCTCCACTTT,CASTKSGGAMNSPLHF
TRBD2,TRBV10-3,-,TRBJ2-5,TGTGCCATCAGTGACCCGACTAGCGGGGTCGGTCAGACCCAGTACTTC,CAISDPTSGVGQTQYF
-,TRBV6-5,-,TRBJ2-7,TGTGCCAGCAGTTACTCAGGTTTCGAGCAGTACTTC,CASSYSGFEQYF
TRBD2,TRBV7-2,many,TRBJ2-7,TGTGCCAGCAGCCAGCTAGCGGGGGGGCCTGCCGAGCAGTACTTC,CASSQLAGGPAEQYF
-,TRBV10-3,-,TRBJ1-2,TGTGCCATCAGTGTTGACAGGAACTATGGCTACACCTTC,CAISVDRNYGYTF
-,TRBV6-2/TRBV6-3,many,TRBJ1-1,TGTGCCAGCAGTTACTGGGCCGTTGTAACTGAAGCTTTCTTT,CASSYWAVVTEAFF
-,TRBV10-3,-,TRBJ1-5,TGTGCCATCAGTGAGGGTTACGGGGTTCAGCCCCAGCATTTT,CAISEGYGVQPQHF
-,TRBV4-3,many,TRBJ2-3,TGCGCCAGCAGCCAAGTAACCGGGACTCTCCTTACTACGCAGTATTTT,CASSQVTGTLLTTQYF
-,TRBV15,-,TRBJ1-2,TGTGCCACCAGACCAGGAGTAGGGAGAGGAGGCTACACCTTC,CATRPGVGRGGYTF
-,TRBV5-1,-,TRBJ1-2,TGCGCCAGCAGCTTAGAGACAGGCAACCATGGCTACACCTTC,CASSLETGNHGYTF
-,TRBV18,many,TRBJ2-7,TGTGCCAGCTCACCCCCAGGGTGGTCATACGAGCAGTACTTC,CASSPPGWSYEQYF
TRBD1,TRBV2,few,TRBJ2-7,TGTGCCAGCAGTGAGCATGGACAGGGCTACGAGCAGTACTTC,CASSEHGQGYEQYF
-,TRBV7-6,many,TRBJ2-2,TGTGCCAGCAGCCCCTGGGGCCCAACGTCCGGGGAGCTGTTTTTT,CASSPWGPTSGELFF
-,TRBV24-1,-,TRBJ2-1,TGTGCCACCAGTGACAAAGGACAGTTTTACAATGAGCAGTTCTTC,CATSDKGQFYNEQFF
-,TRBV24-1,-,TRBJ2-3,TGTGCCACCAGTGAGTTTCCAGGACTGGGAGGTACGCAGTATTTT,CATSEFPGLGGTQYF
-,TRBV29-1,few,TRBJ2-1,TGCAGCGAGCGGGGACAGACTAATGAGCAGTTCTTC,CSERGQTNEQFF
TRBD1,TRBV2,many,TRBJ1-1,TGTGCCACTGCGTCAGGGGGCCAGGACACTGAAGCTTTCTTT,CATASGGQDTEAFF
TRBD1,TRBV9,-,TRBJ2-7,TGTGCCAGCAGCGTGGCGGACAGGGATACCTACGAGCAGTACTTC,CASSVADRDTYEQYF
TRBD1,TRBV2,-,TRBJ1-6,TGTGCCAGCATCCGGGACAGCCGTAATTCACCCCTCCACTTT,CASIRDSRNSPLHF
-,TRBV5-1,many,TRBJ1-1,TGCGCCAGCAGCTTGGCAGCCATGAACACTGAAGCTTTCTTT,CASSLAAMNTEAFF
TRBD1,TRBV24-1,many,TRBJ1-3,TGTGCCACCAGGGACAGGGTGGACACCATATATTTT,CATRDRVDTIYF
-,TRBV20-1,-,TRBJ2-7,TGCAGTGCTAGCGACGGGACTCCTTACGAGCAGTACTTC,CSASDGTPYEQYF
TRBD1,TRBV19,-,TRBJ2-2,TGTGCCAGTAGGGAGCAGGGGGTCGGGGCCGGGGAGCTGTTTTTT,CASREQGVGAGELFF
-,TRBV7-9,-,TRBJ1-1,TGTGCCAGCCAAGGGGGGGGGAACACTGAAGCTTTCTTT,CASQGGGNTEAFF
-,TRBV29-1,once,TRBJ2-7,TGCAGCGTAGGTGGGACACCAACCTACGAGCAGTACTTC,CSVGGTPTYEQYF
-,TRBV9,many,TRBJ1-2,TGTGCCAGCAGCGTAGGCACAGGGCATGGCTACACCTTC,CASSVGTGHGYTF
-,TRBV7-9,few,TRBJ1-1,TGTGCCAGCGAACTTCAGGGGAACACTGAAGCTTTCTTT,CASELQGNTEAFF
-,TRBV5-5,many,TRBJ1-1,TGTGCCAGCAGCTTGGATTATGGGTTGAACACTGAAGCTTTCTTT,CASSLDYGLNTEAFF